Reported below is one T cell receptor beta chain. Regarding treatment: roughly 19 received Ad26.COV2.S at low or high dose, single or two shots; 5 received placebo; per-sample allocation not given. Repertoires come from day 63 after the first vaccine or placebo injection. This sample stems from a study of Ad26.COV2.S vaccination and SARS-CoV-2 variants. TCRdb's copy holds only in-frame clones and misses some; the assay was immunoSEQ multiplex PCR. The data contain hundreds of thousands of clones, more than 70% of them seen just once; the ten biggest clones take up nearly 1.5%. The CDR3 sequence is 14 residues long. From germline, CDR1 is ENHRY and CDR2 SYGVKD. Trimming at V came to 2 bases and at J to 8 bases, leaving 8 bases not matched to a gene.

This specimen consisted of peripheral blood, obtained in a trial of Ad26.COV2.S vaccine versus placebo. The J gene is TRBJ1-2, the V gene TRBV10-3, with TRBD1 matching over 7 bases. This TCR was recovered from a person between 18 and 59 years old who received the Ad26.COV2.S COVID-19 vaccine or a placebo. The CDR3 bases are TGTGCCATCAGTGAGACTGGACAGGATCGCGGCTACACCTTC. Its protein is CAISETGQDRGYTF.